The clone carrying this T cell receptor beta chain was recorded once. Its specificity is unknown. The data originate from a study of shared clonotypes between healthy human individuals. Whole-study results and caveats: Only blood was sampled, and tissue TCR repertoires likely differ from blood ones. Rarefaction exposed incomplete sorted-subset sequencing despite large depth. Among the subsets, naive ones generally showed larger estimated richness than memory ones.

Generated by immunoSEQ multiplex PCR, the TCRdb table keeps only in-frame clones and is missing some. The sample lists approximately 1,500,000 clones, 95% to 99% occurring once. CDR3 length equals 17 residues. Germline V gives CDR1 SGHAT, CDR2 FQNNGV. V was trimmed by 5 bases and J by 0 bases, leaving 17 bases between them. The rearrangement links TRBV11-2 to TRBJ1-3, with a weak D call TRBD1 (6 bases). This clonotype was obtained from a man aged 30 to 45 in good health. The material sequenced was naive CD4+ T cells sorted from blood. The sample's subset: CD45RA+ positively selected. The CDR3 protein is CASSQTPGHLSGNTIYF. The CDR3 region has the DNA TGTGCCAGCAGCCAGACCCCGGGACATCTCTCTGGAAACACCATATATTTT.